This T cell receptor beta chain appears in the sequencing data of a study of shared clonotypes between healthy human individuals. Study-wide results and limits: Larger estimated richness was generally seen in naive subsets than in memory subsets.

Regarding this clone: Its target is not known.

Several immunoSEQ 96-well plates shared each subset's DNA, each plate a replicate. Clones were read by immunoSEQ multiplex PCR, and TCRdb kept only the in-frame ones, dropping some. The sample lists approximately 2.5 million clones; over 85% were seen once. Losses at the gene ends were 4 bases for V and 5 bases for J; bases not matched to a gene: 11. CDR1 MRHNA and CDR2 SNTAGT come from the germline V gene. The CDR3 has 16 residues. Sequencing was carried out using naive CD4+ T cells from PBMCs. Noted subset: CD45RA+ positively selected. The rearrangement uses TRBV6-4 and TRBJ2-1; 7 bases agree with TRBD2. The sequence came from a man aged 18 to 29 in good health. Some clones in this sample may be carry-over from other donors' samples. The CDR3 loop is CASSARMSGKNNEQFF. DNA for the CDR3: TGTGCCAGCAGTGCTCGTATGAGCGGGAAAAACAATGAGCAGTTCTTC.